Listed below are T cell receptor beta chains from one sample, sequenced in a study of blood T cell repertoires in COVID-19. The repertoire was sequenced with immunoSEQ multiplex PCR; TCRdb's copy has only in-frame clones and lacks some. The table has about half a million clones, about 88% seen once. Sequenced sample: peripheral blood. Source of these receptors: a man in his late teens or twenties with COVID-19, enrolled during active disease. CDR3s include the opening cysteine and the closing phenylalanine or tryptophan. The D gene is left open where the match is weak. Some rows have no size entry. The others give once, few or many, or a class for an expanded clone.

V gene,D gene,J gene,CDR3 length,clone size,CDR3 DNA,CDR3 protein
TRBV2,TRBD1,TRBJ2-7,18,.,TGTGCCAGCAGTTACACCCCGCCGGGACAGGGGGTGACAGACGAGCAGTACTTC,CASSYTPPGQGVTDEQYF
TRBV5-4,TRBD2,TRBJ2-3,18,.,TGTGCCAGCAGCCGTGGCGGACTAGCGGGAGACCCCACAGATACGCAGTATTTT,CASSRGGLAGDPTDTQYF
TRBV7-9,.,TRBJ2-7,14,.,TGTGCCAGCAGCTTAGGTACAACAGGGAGCGAGCAGTACTTC,CASSLGTTGSEQYF
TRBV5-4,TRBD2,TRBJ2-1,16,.,TGTGCCAGCAGCTCTGGACTAGCGGGACTTGAAGAGGAGCAGTTCTTC,CASSSGLAGLEEEQFF
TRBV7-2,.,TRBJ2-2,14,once,TGTGCCAGCAGCTTGGGCGTGAACACCGGGGAGCTGTTTTTT,CASSLGVNTGELFF
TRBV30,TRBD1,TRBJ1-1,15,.,TGTGCCTGGAGTCGTCCCGGGACAGGGAACACTGAAGCTTTCTTT,CAWSRPGTGNTEAFF
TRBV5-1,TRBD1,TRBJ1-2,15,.,TGCGCCAGCAGCTTGGGACAGGGGACGACCTATGGCTACACCTTC,CASSLGQGTTYGYTF
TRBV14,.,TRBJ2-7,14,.,TGTGCCAGCAGCCAAGCGGAGTTCGGGTACGAGCAGTACTTC,CASSQAEFGYEQYF
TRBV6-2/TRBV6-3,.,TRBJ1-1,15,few,TGTGCCAGCAGTCGCTACAGGGCCAAGAACACTGAAGCTTTCTTT,CASSRYRAKNTEAFF
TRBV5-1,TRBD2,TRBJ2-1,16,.,TGCGCCAGCAGCAGAGGACTAGCGGGAGTGTTGAGGGAGCAGTTCTTC,CASSRGLAGVLREQFF
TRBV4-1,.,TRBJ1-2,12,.,TGCGCCAGCGGAAGCCGGGGCTATGGCTACACCTTC,CASGSRGYGYTF
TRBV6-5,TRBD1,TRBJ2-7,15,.,TGTGCCAGCAGAGTCGGACAGGGGATCCTCTACGAGCAGTACTTC,CASRVGQGILYEQYF
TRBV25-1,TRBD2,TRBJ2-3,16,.,TGTGCCAGCAGTGTACTAGCGGGAGCGATAACAGATACGCAGTATTTT,CASSVLAGAITDTQYF
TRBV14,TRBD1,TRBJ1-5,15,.,TGTGCCACCACAGGACAGGCCGGTAAAAATCAGCCCCAGCATTTT,CATTGQAGKNQPQHF
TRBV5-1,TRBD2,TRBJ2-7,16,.,TGCGCCAGCAGCTTTGGCACTAGCGGGAGTATCTACGAGCAGTACTTC,CASSFGTSGSIYEQYF
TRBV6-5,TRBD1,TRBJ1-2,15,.,TGTGCCAGCAGTTACGGGACAGCCACCGGCTATGGCTACACCTTC,CASSYGTATGYGYTF
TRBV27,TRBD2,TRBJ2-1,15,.,TGTGCCAGCAGTTTAGTAGCGGGAGGGTTGGTTGAGCAGTTCTTC,CASSLVAGGLVEQFF
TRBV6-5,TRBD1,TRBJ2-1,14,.,TGTGCCAGCAGCCCAGGGGGTTCCTACAATGAGCAGTTCTTC,CASSPGGSYNEQFF
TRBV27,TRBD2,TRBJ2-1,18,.,TGTGCCAGCAGTCCCCGAGGACTAGCGGGAGATCCTGGAAATGAGCAGTTCTTC,CASSPRGLAGDPGNEQFF
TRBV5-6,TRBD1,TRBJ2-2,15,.,TGTGCCAGCAGCTGGGAACAGGGGTGGACCGGGGAGCTGTTTTTT,CASSWEQGWTGELFF
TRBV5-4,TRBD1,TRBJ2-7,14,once,TGTGCCAGCAGCTTGGGACAGGGGGCGCGGGAGCAGTACTTC,CASSLGQGAREQYF
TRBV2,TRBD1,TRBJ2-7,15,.,TGTGCCAGCAAGATATACGGGACAGGCTCCTACGAGCAGTACTTC,CASKIYGTGSYEQYF
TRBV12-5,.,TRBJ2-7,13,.,TGTGCTAGTGGTTTTGACAGTTTCTACGAGCAGTACTTC,CASGFDSFYEQYF
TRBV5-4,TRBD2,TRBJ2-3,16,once,TGTGCCAGCAGCGGACTAGCGGGGGGGCGCACAGATACGCAGTATTTT,CASSGLAGGRTDTQYF
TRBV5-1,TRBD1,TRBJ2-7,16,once,TGCGCCAGCAGCTTGAGGATCGGCAGGGGGCTATACGAGCAGTACTTC,CASSLRIGRGLYEQYF
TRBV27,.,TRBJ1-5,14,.,TGTGCCAGCAGTTTATGGGGGGGGGATCAGCCCCAGCATTTT,CASSLWGGDQPQHF
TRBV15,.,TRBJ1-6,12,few,TGTGCCACCAGCAGAGAGGGCCGACGCCTCCACTTT,CATSREGRRLHF
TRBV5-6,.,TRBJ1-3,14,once,TGTGCCAGCAGCCCCGGGGGGCTTGGAAACACCATATATTTT,CASSPGGLGNTIYF
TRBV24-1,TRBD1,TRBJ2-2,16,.,TGTGCCACCAGTGATTCAAGACAGGGGGCGACCGGGGAGCTGTTTTTT,CATSDSRQGATGELFF
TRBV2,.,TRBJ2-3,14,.,TGTGCCAGCAGCTTCCAGATTAGCACAGATACGCAGTATTTT,CASSFQISTDTQYF
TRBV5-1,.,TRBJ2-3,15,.,TGCGCCAGCAGCCCCCGACAGGTTAGCACAGATACGCAGTATTTT,CASSPRQVSTDTQYF
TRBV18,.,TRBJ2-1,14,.,TGTGCCAGCTCACCCAGGACTACCTACAATGAGCAGTTCTTC,CASSPRTTYNEQFF
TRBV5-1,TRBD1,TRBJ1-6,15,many,TGCGCCAGCAGCCACCAAGGACAGGGGGATTCACCCCTCCACTTT,CASSHQGQGDSPLHF
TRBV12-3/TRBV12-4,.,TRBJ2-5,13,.,TGTGCCAGCAGTTTCTGGGGGGAGGAGACCCAGTACTTC,CASSFWGEETQYF
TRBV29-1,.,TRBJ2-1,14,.,TGCAGCGTTGGCCAGCGTCTAACCTACAATGAGCAGTTCTTC,CSVGQRLTYNEQFF
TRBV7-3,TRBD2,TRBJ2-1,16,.,TGTGCCAGCAGCTTAACGGGCGGGAGGCCCTACAATGAGCAGTTCTTC,CASSLTGGRPYNEQFF
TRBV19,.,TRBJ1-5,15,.,TGTGCCAGTAGTATCGGCAGGTTTAGCAATCAGCCCCAGCATTTT,CASSIGRFSNQPQHF
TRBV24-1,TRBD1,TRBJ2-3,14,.,TGTGCCACCACGCGTGGACAGGGATTTGATACGCAGTATTTT,CATTRGQGFDTQYF
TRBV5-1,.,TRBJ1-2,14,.,TGCGCCAGCAGCTTGGGCGGGGATGACTATGGCTACACCTTC,CASSLGGDDYGYTF
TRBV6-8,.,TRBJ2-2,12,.,TGTGCCAGCAGCCCCGGGACCGGGGAGCTGTTTTTT,CASSPGTGELFF
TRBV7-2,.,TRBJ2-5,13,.,TGTGCCAGCAGCTTGGACAACCAAGAGACCCAGTACTTC,CASSLDNQETQYF
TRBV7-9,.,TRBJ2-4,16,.,TGTGCCAGCAGCGGAAGGGCAGGGCAAGCCAAAAACATTCAGTACTTC,CASSGRAGQAKNIQYF
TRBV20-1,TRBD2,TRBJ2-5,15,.,TGCAGTGCCAGTAAGGTCCCTAGCGGGAGAGAGACCCAGTACTTC,CSASKVPSGRETQYF
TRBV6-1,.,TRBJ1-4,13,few,TGTGCCAGCAGTGAAAACAGAGATGAAAAACTGTTTTTT,CASSENRDEKLFF
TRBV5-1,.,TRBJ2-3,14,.,TGCGCCAGCAGCCCCGGGCTAGCCGCGGATACGCAGTATTTT,CASSPGLAADTQYF
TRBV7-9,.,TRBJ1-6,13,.,TGTGCCAGCAGCTCGAACAGCAATTCACCCCTCCACTTT,CASSSNSNSPLHF
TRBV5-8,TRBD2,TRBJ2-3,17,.,TGTGCCAGTCCCGGTAAGGGAGGGATCTCTAGCACAGATACGCAGTATTTT,CASPGKGGISSTDTQYF